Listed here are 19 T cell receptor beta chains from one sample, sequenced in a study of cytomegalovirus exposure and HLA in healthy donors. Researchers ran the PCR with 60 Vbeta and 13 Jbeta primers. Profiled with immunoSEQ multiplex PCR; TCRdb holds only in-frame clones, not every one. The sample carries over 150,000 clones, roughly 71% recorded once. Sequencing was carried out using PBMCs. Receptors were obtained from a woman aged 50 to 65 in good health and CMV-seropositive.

The CDR3 DNA follows: TGTGCCAGCAGGAGGATTTACGAGCAGTACTTC. Its protein is CASRRIYEQYF. This chain joins TRBV6-1 and TRBJ2-7; D is unresolved. V gave up 6 bases and J gave up 4 bases, with 7 bases separating them. Germline V lookup: CDR1 MNHNS, CDR2 SASEGT. The CDR3 extends over 11 amino acids.

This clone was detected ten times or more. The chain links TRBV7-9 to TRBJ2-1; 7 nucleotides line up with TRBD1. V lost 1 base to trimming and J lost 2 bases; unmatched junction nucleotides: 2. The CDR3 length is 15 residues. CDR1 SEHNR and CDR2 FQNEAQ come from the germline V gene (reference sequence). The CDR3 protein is CASSLVQGAYNEQFF. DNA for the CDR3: TGTGCCAGCAGCTTAGTCCAGGGGGCCTACAATGAGCAGTTCTTC.

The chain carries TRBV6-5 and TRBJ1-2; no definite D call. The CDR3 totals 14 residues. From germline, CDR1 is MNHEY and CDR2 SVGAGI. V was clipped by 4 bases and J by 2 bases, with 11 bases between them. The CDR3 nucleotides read TGTGCCAGCAGTTTTACAGTCGCAAACTATGGCTACACCTTC. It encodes CASSFTVANYGYTF.

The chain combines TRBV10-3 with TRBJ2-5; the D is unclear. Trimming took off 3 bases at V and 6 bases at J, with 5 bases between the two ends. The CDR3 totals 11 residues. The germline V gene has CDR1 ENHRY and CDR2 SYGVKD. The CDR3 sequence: CAISESKTQYF. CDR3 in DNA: TGTGCCATCAGTGAATCCAAGACCCAGTACTTC.

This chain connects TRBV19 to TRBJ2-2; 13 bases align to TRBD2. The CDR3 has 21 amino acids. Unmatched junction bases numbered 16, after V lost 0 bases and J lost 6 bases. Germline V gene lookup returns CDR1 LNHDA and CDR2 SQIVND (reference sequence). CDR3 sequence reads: CASSIDLSRTSGGAKAGELFF. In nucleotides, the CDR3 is TGTGCCAGTAGTATAGATCTCAGCCGCACTAGCGGGGGGGCAAAGGCCGGGGAGCTGTTTTTT.

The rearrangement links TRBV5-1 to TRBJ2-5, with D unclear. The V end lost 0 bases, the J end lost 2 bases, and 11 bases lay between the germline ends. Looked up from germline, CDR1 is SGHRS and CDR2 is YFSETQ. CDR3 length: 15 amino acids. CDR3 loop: CASSLVGQIQETQYF. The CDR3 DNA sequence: TGCGCCAGCAGCTTGGTGGGCCAGATACAAGAGACCCAGTACTTC.

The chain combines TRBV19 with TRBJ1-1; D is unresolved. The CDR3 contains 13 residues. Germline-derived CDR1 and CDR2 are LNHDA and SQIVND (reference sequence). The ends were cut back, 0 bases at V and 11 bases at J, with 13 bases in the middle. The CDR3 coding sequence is TGTGCCAGTAGTATAGATCGGAGGTGCGGGGCTTTCTTT. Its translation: CASSIDRRCGAFF.

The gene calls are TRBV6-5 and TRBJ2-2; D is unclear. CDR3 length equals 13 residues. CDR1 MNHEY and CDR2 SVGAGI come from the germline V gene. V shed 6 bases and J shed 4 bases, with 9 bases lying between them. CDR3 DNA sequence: TGTGCCAGCAGGAGCACTGGCACCGGGGAGCTGTTTTTT. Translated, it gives CASRSTGTGELFF.

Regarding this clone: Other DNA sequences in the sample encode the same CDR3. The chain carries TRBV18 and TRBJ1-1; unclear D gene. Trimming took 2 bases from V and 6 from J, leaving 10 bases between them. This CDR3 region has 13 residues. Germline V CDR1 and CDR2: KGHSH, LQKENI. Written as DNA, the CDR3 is TGTGCCAGCTCACCAGCCGGAGGCCCTGAAGCTTTCTTT. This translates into CASSPAGGPEAFF.

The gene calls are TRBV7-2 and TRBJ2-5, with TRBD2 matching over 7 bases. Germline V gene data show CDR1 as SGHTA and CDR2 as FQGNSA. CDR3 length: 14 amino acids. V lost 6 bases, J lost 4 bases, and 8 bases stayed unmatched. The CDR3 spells CASRPRLATETQYF. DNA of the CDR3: TGTGCCAGCAGACCAAGACTAGCTACAGAGACCCAGTACTTC.

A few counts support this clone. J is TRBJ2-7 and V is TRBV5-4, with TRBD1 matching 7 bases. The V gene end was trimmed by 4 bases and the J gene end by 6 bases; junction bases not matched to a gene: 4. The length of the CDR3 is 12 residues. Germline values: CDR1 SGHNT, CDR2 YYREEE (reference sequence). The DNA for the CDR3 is TGTGCCAGCAGCCCCGACAGGGTCGAGCAGTACTTC. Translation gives CASSPDRVEQYF.

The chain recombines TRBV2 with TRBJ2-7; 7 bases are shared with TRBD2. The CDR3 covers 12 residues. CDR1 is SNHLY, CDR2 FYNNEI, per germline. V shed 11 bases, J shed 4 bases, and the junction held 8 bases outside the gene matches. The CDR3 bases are TGTGCCGGGGGAGGGGATAAGTACGAGCAGTACTTC. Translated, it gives CAGGGDKYEQYF.

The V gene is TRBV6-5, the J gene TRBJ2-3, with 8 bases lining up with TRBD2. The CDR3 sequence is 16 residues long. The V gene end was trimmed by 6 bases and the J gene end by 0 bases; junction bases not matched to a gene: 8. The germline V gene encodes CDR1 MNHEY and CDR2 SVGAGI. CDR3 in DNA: TGTGCCAGCAGATACGAACGGGGGGGTAGCACAGATACGCAGTATTTT. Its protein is CASRYERGGSTDTQYF.

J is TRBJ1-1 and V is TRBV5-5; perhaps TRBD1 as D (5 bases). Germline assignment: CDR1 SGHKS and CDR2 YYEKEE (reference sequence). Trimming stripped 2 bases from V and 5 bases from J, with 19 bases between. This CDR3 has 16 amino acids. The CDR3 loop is CASSFLGMQGGTEAFF. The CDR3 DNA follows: TGTGCCAGCAGCTTTCTCGGGATGCAGGGAGGGACTGAAGCTTTCTTT. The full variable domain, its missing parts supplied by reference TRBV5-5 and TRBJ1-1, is DAGVTQSPTHLIKTRGQQVTLRCSPISGHKSVSWYQQVLGQGPQFIFQYYEKEERGRGNFPDRFSARQFPNYSSELNVNALLLGDSALYLCASSFLGMQGGTEAFFGQGTRLTVV.

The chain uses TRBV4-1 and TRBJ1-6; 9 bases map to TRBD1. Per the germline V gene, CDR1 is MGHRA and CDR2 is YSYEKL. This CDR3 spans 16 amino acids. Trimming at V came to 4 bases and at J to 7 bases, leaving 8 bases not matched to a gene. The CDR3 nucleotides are TGCGCCAGCAGCCCCCGGACAGGGGCCCTAAATTCACCCCTCCACTTT. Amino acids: CASSPRTGALNSPLHF.

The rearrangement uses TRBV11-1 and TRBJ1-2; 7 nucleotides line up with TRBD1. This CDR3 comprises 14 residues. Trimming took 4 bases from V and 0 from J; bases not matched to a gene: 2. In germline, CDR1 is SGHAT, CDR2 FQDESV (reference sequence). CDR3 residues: CASSSGQSNYGYTF. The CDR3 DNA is TGTGCCAGCAGCTCGGGACAGTCTAACTATGGCTACACCTTC.

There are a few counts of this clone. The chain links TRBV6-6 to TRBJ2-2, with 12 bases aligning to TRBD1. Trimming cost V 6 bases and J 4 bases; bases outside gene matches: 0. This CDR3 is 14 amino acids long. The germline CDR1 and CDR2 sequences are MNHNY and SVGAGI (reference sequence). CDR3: CASRGQGATGELFF. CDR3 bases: TGTGCCAGCAGGGGACAGGGGGCCACCGGGGAGCTGTTTTTT.

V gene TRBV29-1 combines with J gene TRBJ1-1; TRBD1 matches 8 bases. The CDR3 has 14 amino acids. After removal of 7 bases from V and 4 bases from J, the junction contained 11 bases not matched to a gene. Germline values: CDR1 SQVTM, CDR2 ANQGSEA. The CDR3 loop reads CSAVDRERGTEAFF. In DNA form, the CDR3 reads TGCAGCGCCGTGGACAGGGAACGGGGCACTGAAGCTTTCTTT.

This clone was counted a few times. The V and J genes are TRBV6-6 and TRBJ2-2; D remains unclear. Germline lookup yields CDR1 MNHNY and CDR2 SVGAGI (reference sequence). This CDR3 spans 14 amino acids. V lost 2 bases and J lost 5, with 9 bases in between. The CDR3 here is CASSYDSGTGELFF. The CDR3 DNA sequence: TGTGCCAGCAGTTACGACTCCGGTACCGGGGAGCTGTTTTTT.